These 21 T cell receptor beta chains share one sample of origin, sequenced in a study of shared clonotypes between healthy human individuals. Naivety among CD8 cells was defined by CD45RO negativity and positive CCR7 selection, thereby excluding terminally differentiated effector memory CD45RA+ cells. TCRdb's copy holds only in-frame clones and misses some; the assay was immunoSEQ multiplex PCR. The data show approximately 740,000 clones, almost 95% seen once. What was sequenced was naive CD8+ T cells sorted from blood. These receptors all stem from a man aged 30 to 39 in good health.

This chain links TRBV6-6 with TRBJ1-1, with 7 positions matching TRBD1. The V segment lost 7 bases and the J segment 3 bases; nucleotides outside the gene matches: 8. This CDR3 has 14 residues. Germline V gives CDR1 MNHNY, CDR2 SVGAGI (reference sequence). CDR3 sequence reads: CASIHLGQDTEAFF. DNA for the CDR3: TGTGCCAGCATTCATCTAGGACAGGACACTGAAGCTTTCTTT.

The rearrangement joins TRBV15 to TRBJ1-1; 10 positions match TRBD1. J lost 4 bases, V lost 6 bases, and 5 bases had no gene match. Germline CDR1 and CDR2: LNHNV and YYDKDF (reference sequence). The CDR3 length is 14 residues. This chain's CDR3 is CATSTGTGATEAFF. The CDR3 nucleotides are TGTGCCACCAGTACCGGGACAGGGGCCACTGAAGCTTTCTTT.

The chain employs TRBV9 and TRBJ2-7; D perhaps matches TRBD1 (6 bases). The CDR3 is made up of 16 amino acids. V lost 2 bases to trimming and J lost 3 bases, with 18 bases between them. Looked up from germline, CDR1 is SGDLS and CDR2 is YYNGEE. The CDR3 protein is CASSVGPQGGDYEQYF. In DNA, the CDR3 is TGTGCCAGCAGCGTTGGGCCACAGGGTGGGGACTACGAGCAGTACTTC.

Regarding this clone: This sample also contains other DNA sequences that code for the same CDR3. This chain links TRBV5-4 with TRBJ2-1, with D uncertain. Germline CDR1 reads SGHNT; CDR2 reads YYREEE (reference sequence). This CDR3 contains 11 residues. Trimming took off 4 bases at V and 5 bases at J, with 4 bases between the two ends. Written as DNA, the CDR3 is TGTGCCAGCAGCCTCAACAATGAGCAGTTCTTC. Residues: CASSLNNEQFF.

The chain carries TRBV28 and TRBJ2-1; TRBD2 matches at 13 bases. The germline V gene encodes CDR1 MDHEN and CDR2 SYDVKM. J lost 4 bases, V lost 5 bases, and 8 bases had no gene match. The CDR3 is 17 residues long. CDR3 region: CASSSQQLAGGYNEQFF. CDR3 nucleotides: TGTGCCAGCAGTAGCCAACAACTAGCGGGAGGGTACAATGAGCAGTTCTTC.

The chain is built from TRBV5-1 and TRBJ2-7, with unresolved D. Trimming left V 0 bases short and J 2 bases short, with 9 bases between. This CDR3 comprises 14 residues. Per germline, CDR1 SGHRS and CDR2 YFSETQ. As DNA, the CDR3 is TGCGCCAGCAGCTTGGTTGGATTAACCTACGAGCAGTACTTC. It yields the protein CASSLVGLTYEQYF.

The chain joins TRBV6-1 to TRBJ2-3; TRBD2 aligns across 12 bases. V lost 0 bases and J lost 6; bases outside the gene matches: 4. The germline gives CDR1 MNHNS, CDR2 SASEGT. The length of the CDR3 is 16 residues. CDR3 sequence reads: CASSEASSGRGDTQYF. The CDR3 nucleotides read TGTGCCAGCAGTGAAGCTTCTAGCGGGAGGGGGGATACGCAGTATTTT.

The V and J genes are TRBV4-1 and TRBJ2-7, with TRBD1 as a possible D gene (5 bases). The V end was cut by 0 bases, the J end by 0 bases, with 15 bases between. This CDR3 is 17 amino acids long. Looked up from germline, CDR1 is MGHRA and CDR2 is YSYEKL. CDR3 residues: CASSQDDVQGSSYEQYF. The CDR3 DNA reads as TGCGCCAGCAGCCAAGATGATGTCCAGGGTAGCTCCTACGAGCAGTACTTC.

This sequence joins TRBV30 and TRBJ2-5; D is perhaps TRBD2 (6 bases). This CDR3 has 15 residues. The ends were cut back, 4 bases at V and 5 bases at J, with 20 bases in the middle. CDR1 is GTSNPN and CDR2 is SVGIG in the germline V gene (reference sequence). The CDR3 DNA is TGTGCCTGGATGAGCGGGTTAAGCTCGATTGAGACCCAGTACTTC. It codes for CAWMSGLSSIETQYF.

For the CDR3, the DNA is TGTGCCAGCAGTGACTCCCAGTGGCCAGATACGCAGTATTTT. Translating it yields CASSDSQWPDTQYF. The gene calls are TRBV6-4 and TRBJ2-3; D unclear. CDR1 MRHNA and CDR2 SNTAGT come from the germline V gene. The length of the CDR3 is 14 residues. Trimming removed 0 bases from V and 4 bases from J, with 8 bases in between.

The count of this clone is one. This chain uses TRBV27 with TRBJ2-7; the match to TRBD2 covers 11 bases. There are 15 residues in the CDR3. Unmatched junction bases numbered 5, after V lost 3 bases and J lost 4 bases. Germline lookup yields CDR1 MNHEY and CDR2 SMNVEV (reference sequence). The CDR3 reads CASSFSGRAGYEQYF. The CDR3 nucleotides are TGTGCCAGCAGTTTTAGCGGGAGGGCCGGGTACGAGCAGTACTTC.

The rearrangement links TRBV9 to TRBJ1-2; maybe TRBD1 (6 bases). The CDR3 runs 15 residues. CDR1 and CDR2 (germline): SGDLS, YYNGEE. The V gene lost 2 bases and the J gene lost 0 bases, with 11 bases spanning the gap. CDR3 residues: CASSVGQGTNYGYTF. CDR3 in DNA: TGTGCCAGCAGCGTGGGTCAGGGGACTAACTATGGCTACACCTTC.

The rearrangement links TRBV11-3 to TRBJ2-1; D is perhaps TRBD2 (5 bases). The V gene lost 0 bases and the J gene lost 9 bases, with 18 bases spanning the gap. CDR1 and CDR2 from the germline V gene are SGHNT and YENEEA. The CDR3 covers 16 residues. In DNA, the CDR3 is TGTGCCAGCAGCTTAGATCCGGCGGGTTCTGGGAGTGAGCAGTTCTTC. Amino acid sequence: CASSLDPAGSGSEQFF.

Here the CDR3 reads CASSSGGGLSYNEQFF. The CDR3 DNA is TGTGCCAGCAGCTCCGGGGGGGGATTATCCTACAATGAGCAGTTCTTC. The rearrangement joins TRBV14 to TRBJ2-1; 8 bases map to TRBD2. CDR3 length: 16 amino acids. V shed 5 bases, J shed 1 base, and the junction held 7 bases outside the gene matches. Germline V lookup: CDR1 SGHDN, CDR2 FVKESK.

V gene TRBV12-5 combines with J gene TRBJ1-2; possible D gene TRBD1, 5 bases. The CDR3 sequence is 15 residues long. Germline assignment: CDR1 LGHNT and CDR2 FRNRAP. Deletions cut 1 base from V and 5 bases from J, with 14 bases between. Here the CDR3 reads CASGLGTGTQYGYTF. CDR3 in DNA: TGTGCTAGTGGTTTGGGGACCGGGACGCAATATGGCTACACCTTC. Full variable domain (missing parts from reference TRBV12-5 and TRBJ1-2): DARVTQTPRHKVTEMGQEVTMRCQPILGHNTVFWYRQTMMQGLELLAYFRNRAPLDDSGMPKDRFSAEMPDATLATLKIQPSEPRDSAVYFCASGLGTGTQYGYTFGSGTRLTVV.

V and J are TRBV28 and TRBJ1-5; 9 bases are a match to TRBD1. The J segment lost 6 bases and the V segment lost 5 bases, leaving 8 bases of the junction unmatched. Germline lookup yields CDR1 MDHEN and CDR2 SYDVKM. CDR3 size: 15 residues. CDR3 nucleotides: TGTGCCAGCAGTAGGGACAGGGAAGGGGGTCAGCCCCAGCATTTT. Amino acid sequence: CASSRDREGGQPQHF. The entire variable domain, with the rest obtained from reference TRBV28 and TRBJ1-5, is as follows: DVKVTQSSRYLVKRTGEKVFLECVQDMDHENMFWYRQDPGLGLRLIYFSYDVKMKEKGDIPEGYSVSREKKERFSLILESASTNQTSMYLCASSRDREGGQPQHFGDGTRLSIL.

About this clone: Additional DNA sequences in this sample encode the identical CDR3. V gene TRBV7-9 combines with J gene TRBJ2-7; 10 bases agree with TRBD2. The CDR3 runs 14 residues. V lost 1 base and J lost 4; bases outside the gene matches: 1. Per germline, CDR1 SEHNR and CDR2 FQNEAQ (reference sequence). The CDR3 here is CASSLGLAGYEQYF. For the CDR3, the DNA is TGTGCCAGCAGCTTAGGACTAGCGGGTTACGAGCAGTACTTC.

This chain links TRBV9 with TRBJ1-4; D ambiguous. The CDR3 has 16 amino acids. CDR1 and CDR2 (germline): SGDLS, YYNGEE. Trimming cost V 0 bases and J 8 bases, with 17 bases left between them. DNA for the CDR3: TGTGCCAGCAGCGTAGGGGGTTTATCGGGCGAGGAAAAACTGTTTTTT. It codes for CASSVGGLSGEEKLFF.

The chain couples TRBV4-2 to TRBJ2-2; TRBD1 matches at 9 bases. The CDR3 totals 16 residues. J lost 6 bases, V lost 4 bases, and 9 bases had no gene match. Germline V gene sequence: CDR1 LGHNA, CDR2 YNFKEQ. DNA for the CDR3: TGTGCCAGCAGCCGACAGGGGGGTTTTATCGCCGGGGAGCTGTTTTTT. Translating gives CASSRQGGFIAGELFF.

J is TRBJ2-7 and V is TRBV6-5; 8 bases map to TRBD1. The V and J ends lost 4 bases and 7 bases, in that order; junction bases with no gene match: 6. There are 13 residues in the CDR3. Germline V gives CDR1 MNHEY, CDR2 SVGAGI. DNA of the CDR3: TGTGCCAGCAGTTCGCAGGGGGCCGGGGAGCAGTACTTC. Protein sequence: CASSSQGAGEQYF.

Comment on this clone: A much larger clone is a single base away; this may be a read error. The chain joins TRBV7-9 to TRBJ2-1; D remains unclear. The CDR3 spans 12 residues. The germline V gene has CDR1 SEHNR and CDR2 FQNEAQ (reference sequence). Trimming took off 5 bases at V and 3 bases at J, with 5 bases between the two ends. DNA of the CDR3: TGTGCCAGCAGCCCCAACTACAATGAGCAGTTCTTC. Its translation: CASSPNYNEQFF.